This entry is about one TCR beta chain. Its antigen is undetermined. Unique molecular identifiers were added to individual cDNA molecules. TCRdb analysed the 5' RACE reads with MiXCR anew, one entry per CDR3 protein. Of some 52,000 distinct CDR3 sequences in the sample, approximately 8% were seen once. This entry is derived from a study of early T cells in non-severe SARS-CoV-2 infection. Study details: From unsorted whole blood, bulk RNA was sequenced, and the chains remained unpaired.

Notes on the study in general: The VDJdb matching leaned toward anti-spike CD8 responses and overlooked private and CD4 specificities.

This CDR3 region has 13 residues. Trimming removed 8 bases from V and 6 bases from J, with 15 bases in between. The germline V gene has CDR1 LGHDT and CDR2 YNNKEL (reference sequence). This sequence joins TRBV3-1 and TRBJ2-3; D perhaps matches TRBD2 (5 bases). The TCR comes from an adult who was a healthcare worker with PCR-confirmed SARS-CoV-2 infection or an uninfected control (not recorded which). The sample taken for sequencing was whole blood. The DNA for the CDR3 is TGTGCCAGCGGAAAGCGGCCTCCGGATACGCAGTATTTT. It yields the protein CASGKRPPDTQYF.